The 28 T cell receptor beta chains below come from one sample, sequenced in a study of blood T cells in healthy people across ages. With a J-beta primer mix and a sample-barcoded 5' primer, a second PCR ran roughly 7 to 11 cycles. TCRdb reprocessed the 5' RACE reads with MiXCR, giving one entry per CDR3 protein. The table records about 1.6 million distinct CDR3 sequences, roughly 30% of them present only once. Sequences were obtained from blood. The source is a woman aged 25 to 39 in good health.

This clonotype occurred a few times. The V gene is TRBV10-3, the J gene TRBJ2-5; D gene ambiguous. The CDR3 length is 13 residues. The germline V gene has CDR1 ENHRY and CDR2 SYGVKD. The V and J ends lost 4 bases and 5 bases respectively, with 11 bases between them. The CDR3 DNA reads TGTGCCATCAGTGGATCGGAGAGGGAGACCCAGTACTTC. This sequence encodes CAISGSERETQYF.

The rearrangement joins TRBV3-1 to TRBJ2-7, with 8 bases that match TRBD2. The V segment lost 4 bases and the J segment 5 bases; nucleotides outside the gene matches: 10. The CDR3 sequence is 15 residues long. In germline, CDR1 is LGHDT, CDR2 YNNKEL (reference sequence). In DNA, the CDR3 is TGTGCCAGCAGCCCCATTACGGGGGGGACCCACGAGCAGTACTTC. This gives the protein CASSPITGGTHEQYF.

The V gene is TRBV25-1, the J gene TRBJ2-7; 7 positions match TRBD1. From germline, CDR1 is MGHDK and CDR2 SYGVNS. V shed 9 bases, J shed 5 bases, and the junction held 10 bases outside the gene matches. The CDR3 extends over 13 amino acids. CDR3 bases: TGTGCCAGTGTCGGACAGGTTCGGGACGAGCAGTACTTC. Residues: CASVGQVRDEQYF.

The chain combines TRBV20-1 with TRBJ1-1, with TRBD1 matching 7 bases. The V gene end was trimmed by 6 bases and the J gene end by 1 base; junction bases not matched to a gene: 5. CDR1 is DFQATT, CDR2 SNEGSKA, per germline (reference sequence). The CDR3 consists of 13 residues. Here the CDR3 DNA reads TGCAGTGCCCCGGGACAGACGAACACTGAAGCTTTCTTT. This codes for CSAPGQTNTEAFF.

This clonotype was recorded many times. The chain uses TRBV20-1 and TRBJ2-7; 10 bases map to TRBD2. The CDR3 consists of 15 residues. CDR1 and CDR2 (germline): DFQATT, SNEGSKA (reference sequence). The J segment lost 0 bases and the V segment lost 5 bases, leaving 7 bases of the junction unmatched. The CDR3 sequence is CSASSLAGISYEQYF. The DNA for the CDR3 is TGCAGTGCTTCCTCACTAGCGGGGATCTCCTACGAGCAGTACTTC.

There are many counts of this clonotype. The V and J genes are TRBV15 and TRBJ2-3, with 7 positions matching TRBD2. Trimming removed 3 bases from V and 0 bases from J; junction bases left unmatched: 9. CDR1 is LNHNV and CDR2 is YYDKDF in the germline V gene (reference sequence). The CDR3 is made up of 17 amino acids. The CDR3 DNA is TGTGCCACCAGCAGGTCTCGACTAGCTGTCAGCACAGATACGCAGTATTTT. Translation gives CATSRSRLAVSTDTQYF.

This chain connects TRBV3-1 to TRBJ1-4, with D possibly matching TRBD1 (5 bases). V lost 3 bases to trimming and J lost 0 bases, with 8 bases between them. Germline CDR1 is LGHDT and CDR2 is YNNKEL (reference sequence). The CDR3 sequence is 15 residues long. The CDR3 reads CASSHRGATNEKLFF. The CDR3, as DNA: TGTGCCAGCAGCCACCGGGGGGCAACTAATGAAAAACTGTTTTTT.

This clonotype occurred a few times. The chain is built from TRBV28 and TRBJ2-1, with 9 positions matching TRBD2. Germline trimming cut 3 bases from V and 2 bases from J; bases unmatched to any gene: 5. Germline V lookup: CDR1 MDHEN, CDR2 SYDVKM. CDR3 length equals 16 residues. CDR3: CASSFVAGEAYNEQFF. The CDR3 DNA is TGTGCCAGCAGTTTCGTAGCGGGAGAGGCCTACAATGAGCAGTTCTTC.

The CDR3 loop is CATSRDGPDEQFF. The CDR3 DNA reads as TGTGCCACCAGCAGAGATGGTCCCGATGAGCAGTTCTTC. The J gene is TRBJ2-1, the V gene TRBV15; no clear D. V was pared by 0 bases and J by 8 bases, with 8 bases between. The CDR3 covers 13 residues. Germline V gene sequence: CDR1 LNHNV, CDR2 YYDKDF (reference sequence).

This chain links TRBV27 with TRBJ2-5; no firm D call. The CDR3 extends over 15 amino acids. V was clipped by 3 bases and J by 1 base, with 12 bases between them. The germline CDR1 and CDR2 sequences are MNHEY and SMNVEV (reference sequence). The CDR3 sequence: CASSFALTSQETQYF. CDR3 DNA: TGTGCCAGCAGTTTCGCCCTGACAAGCCAAGAGACCCAGTACTTC.

The gene calls are TRBV21-1 and TRBJ2-6; TRBD1, the table's D call, lacks a check against the DNA. TRBV21-1 is tagged as a pseudogene. This CDR3 contains 18 residues. CDR3 amino acids: CASSNNLSQGGGANVLTF. In nucleotides, the CDR3 is TGTGCCAGCAGCAACAACCTTTCACAGGGGGGTGGGGCCAACGTCCTGACTTTC.

The J gene is TRBJ2-1, the V gene TRBV11-2; no reliable D call. The CDR3 has 15 residues. The ends were cut back, 4 bases at V and 3 bases at J, with 13 bases in the middle. Per germline, CDR1 SGHAT and CDR2 FQNNGV. The CDR3 coding sequence is TGTGCCAGCAGCTCCGCGTCCCTCGGCTACAATGAGCAGTTCTTC. Translating gives CASSSASLGYNEQFF.

The chain is built from TRBV4-1 and TRBJ2-7, with D possibly matching TRBD2 (6 bases). V shed 0 bases and J shed 7 bases, with 25 bases lying between them. Germline CDR1 reads MGHRA; CDR2 reads YSYEKL. This CDR3 contains 18 residues. The CDR3 reads CASSQDGVGAGRNGEQYF. Written as DNA, the CDR3 is TGCGCCAGCAGCCAAGATGGTGTCGGGGCGGGACGAAACGGTGAGCAGTACTTC.

Comments on this clonotype: The junction and the germline gene differ at one end; a read error may be behind it. The chain combines TRBV18 with TRBJ2-3; no clear D. The CDR3 is made up of 14 amino acids. Germline V lookup: CDR1 KGHSH, CDR2 LQKENI. The CDR3 reads CAGSPQLRADTQYF. The CDR3 coding sequence is TGTGCCGGCTCACCACAACTAAGGGCAGATACGCAGTATTTT.

The chain has TRBV5-1 and TRBJ2-7; TRBD1 aligns across 9 bases. The CDR3 runs 17 residues. V lost 7 bases to trimming and J lost 1 base; unmatched junction nucleotides: 15. Germline V gene lookup returns CDR1 SGHRS and CDR2 YFSETQ. Written as DNA, the CDR3 is TGCGCCAGCTCCCCGGCCCCCACAGGGGGCTTGTCCTACGAGCAGTACTTC. This codes for CASSPAPTGGLSYEQYF.

The gene calls are TRBV20-1 and TRBJ2-1; D gene uncertain. CDR3 length: 14 residues. In germline, CDR1 is DFQATT, CDR2 SNEGSKA (reference sequence). The CDR3 loop is CSVGRKWRSNEQFF. CDR3 bases: TGCAGCGTAGGACGAAAGTGGCGGAGCAATGAGCAGTTCTTC.

The chain uses TRBV4-1 and TRBJ2-5, with TRBD2 identical over 10 bases. The CDR3 totals 16 residues. Germline V gives CDR1 MGHRA, CDR2 YSYEKL. Trimming took 6 bases from V and 4 from J; bases not matched to a gene: 11. CDR3 nucleotide sequence: TGCGCCAGCAGGGATAGCGGGGGGCTAGGGAGAGAGACCCAGTACTTC. It encodes CASRDSGGLGRETQYF.

This rearrangement joins TRBV2 to TRBJ2-1; TRBD1 matches 7 bases. The V gene end was trimmed by 8 bases and the J gene end by 4 bases; junction bases not matched to a gene: 5. In germline, CDR1 is SNHLY, CDR2 FYNNEI. The CDR3 is made up of 13 amino acids. The CDR3 reads CASLAGGYNEQFF. The CDR3 DNA reads TGTGCCAGCTTGGCAGGGGGTTACAATGAGCAGTTCTTC.

CDR3 coding DNA: TGCAGCGTTCCAGGGCGGGTTGGCTATGGCTACACCTTC. It translates to CSVPGRVGYGYTF. The genes are TRBV29-1 and TRBJ1-2; possible D gene TRBD1, 5 bases. CDR1 is SQVTM, CDR2 ANQGSEA, per germline. Trimming removed 5 bases at V and 4 bases at J, with 14 bases between. This CDR3 region has 13 residues.

V usage is TRBV5-1 and J usage is TRBJ2-6; 8 bases line up with TRBD1. This CDR3 is built from 19 residues. CDR1 and CDR2 (germline): SGHRS, YFSETQ. Losses at the gene ends were 2 bases for V and 2 bases for J; bases not matched to a gene: 12. In DNA, the CDR3 is TGCGCCAGCAGCTTCTCATCGGGGACAGGTCGAACTGGGGCCAACGTCCTGACTTTC. It yields the protein CASSFSSGTGRTGANVLTF.

This clonotype was recorded only once. CDR3 sequence reads: CASSQEFGTFSNYGYTF. DNA of the CDR3: TGCGCCAGCAGCCAAGAGTTCGGGACATTCTCTAACTATGGCTACACCTTC. The chain carries TRBV4-1 and TRBJ1-2; possible D gene TRBD1, 6 bases. The CDR3 has 17 amino acids. Trimming shortened V by 0 bases and J by 0 bases, and 14 bases separated the two germline ends. The germline V gene has CDR1 MGHRA and CDR2 YSYEKL.

The sample holds many counts of this clonotype. The chain combines TRBV9 with TRBJ2-5, with 9 nucleotides matching TRBD1. Germline assignment: CDR1 SGDLS and CDR2 YYNGEE. V lost 3 bases and J lost 3; bases outside the gene matches: 6. This CDR3 is built from 15 residues. CDR3 DNA sequence: TGTGCCAGCAGCGCCCTCGGGACAGGGAAAGAGACCCAGTACTTC. This sequence encodes CASSALGTGKETQYF.

J is TRBJ2-7 and V is TRBV9; D is perhaps TRBD1 or TRBD2 (5 bases each). This CDR3 comprises 15 residues. With 3 bases removed from V and 0 bases from J, the gap between germline ends came to 13 bases. The germline V gene encodes CDR1 SGDLS and CDR2 YYNGEE. The CDR3 nucleotides read TGTGCCAGCAGCGCTTCCGGGGCGAGCTCCTACGAGCAGTACTTC. Protein product: CASSASGASSYEQYF.

The chain uses TRBV4-2 and TRBJ2-3; perhaps TRBD2 as D (6 bases). The CDR3 runs 17 residues. V lost 0 bases and J 7 bases, leaving 20 bases between the germline ends. Germline loops: CDR1 LGHNA, CDR2 YNFKEQ. The CDR3 DNA reads as TGTGCCAGCAGCCAAGAAATCGCTAGCGAGGAGGGGAATACGCAGTATTTT. It encodes CASSQEIASEEGNTQYF.

This clonotype appeared a single time. J is TRBJ2-2 and V is TRBV28, with TRBD1 identical over 11 bases. Germline V lookup: CDR1 MDHEN, CDR2 SYDVKM. With 3 bases clipped from V and 4 bases from J, the junction kept 4 bases outside the gene matches. This CDR3 contains 16 residues. CDR3: CASSFRTGGGTGELFF. The DNA of the CDR3 is TGTGCCAGCAGTTTCCGGACAGGGGGCGGCACCGGGGAGCTGTTTTTT.

The J gene is TRBJ2-1, the V gene TRBV5-1; a possible D gene is TRBD2 (5 bases). This CDR3 region has 14 residues. Looked up from germline, CDR1 is SGHRS and CDR2 is YFSETQ. Deletions cut 0 bases from V and 1 base from J, with 5 bases between. CDR3 coding DNA: TGCGCCAGCAGCTTGGTAGCGTCCTACAATGAGCAGTTCTTC. Encoded protein: CASSLVASYNEQFF. Filled out from reference TRBV5-1 and TRBJ2-1, the complete variable domain reads KAGVTQTPRYLIKTRGQQVTLSCSPISGHRSVSWYQQTPGQGLQFLFEYFSETQRNKGNFPGRFSGRQFSNSRSEMNVSTLELGDSALYLCASSLVASYNEQFFGPGTRLTVL.

This chain uses TRBV11-2 with TRBJ1-2; D is possibly TRBD1 (6 bases). CDR3 length: 15 amino acids. V was trimmed by 4 bases and J by 4 bases, leaving 16 bases between them. Germline V gene sequence: CDR1 SGHAT, CDR2 FQNNGV. The CDR3 nucleotides read TGTGCCAGCAGCTCTTCCAAGGGACACTTCTATGGCTACACCTTC. It specifies CASSSSKGHFYGYTF.

The genes are TRBV9 and TRBJ2-1; 14 nucleotides line up with TRBD2. The V gene end was trimmed by 4 bases and the J gene end by 9 bases; junction bases not matched to a gene: 9. Per the germline V gene, CDR1 is SGDLS and CDR2 is YYNGEE. The CDR3 runs 16 residues. The CDR3 region is CASSLGLAGDRSEQFF. The DNA for the CDR3 is TGTGCCAGCAGCCTGGGACTAGCGGGGGACCGAAGTGAGCAGTTCTTC. Together with reference TRBV9 and TRBJ2-1, the CDR3 gives the full variable domain: DSGVTQTPKHLITATGQRVTLRCSPRSGDLSVYWYQQSLDQGLQFLIQYYNGEERAKGNILERFSAQQFPDLHSELNLSSLELGDSALYFCASSLGLAGDRSEQFFGPGTRLTVL.